Shown below are 21 T cell receptor beta chains from a single sample sequenced in a study of blood T cell repertoires in COVID-19. Generated by immunoSEQ multiplex PCR, the TCRdb table keeps only in-frame clones and is missing some. In the table there are fewer than 45,000 clones, around 80% of which are singletons. Specimen: peripheral blood. These receptors came from a man in his 70s with acute or convalescent COVID-19.

The chain carries TRBV19 and TRBJ1-3; TRBD1 matches at 10 bases. The CDR3 runs to 14 residues. With V trimmed by 8 bases and J by 7 bases, 8 bases remained unmatched. Germline lookup yields CDR1 LNHDA and CDR2 SQIVND (reference sequence). The CDR3 protein is CASDSWGQGNTIYF. CDR3 bases: TGTGCCAGTGATTCTTGGGGACAGGGGAACACCATATATTTT.

The chain employs TRBV18 and TRBJ1-3; D is unresolved. The CDR3 runs 15 residues. Per the germline V gene, CDR1 is KGHSH and CDR2 is LQKENI. Deletions cut 2 bases from V and 3 bases from J, with 11 bases between. CDR3 nucleotide sequence: TGTGCCAGCTCACCAGACGAGGGTTATGGAAACACCATATATTTT. Translating it yields CASSPDEGYGNTIYF.

The V gene is TRBV7-2, the J gene TRBJ2-7; TRBD1 matches at 9 bases. This CDR3 is 14 amino acids long. After removal of 1 base from V and 6 bases from J, the junction contained 4 bases not matched to a gene. Germline CDR1 reads SGHTA; CDR2 reads FQGNSA. DNA of the CDR3: TGTGCCAGCAGCTTAGGAGGACAGGGGCTCGAGCAGTACTTC. As protein: CASSLGGQGLEQYF.

J is TRBJ2-7 and V is TRBV13; TRBD1 is a possible D gene (5 bases). Germline loops: CDR1 PRHDT, CDR2 FYEKMQ (reference sequence). The CDR3 covers 12 residues. With 5 bases removed from V and 7 bases from J, the gap between germline ends came to 12 bases. CDR3 sequence (DNA): TGTGCCAGCAGCCCCACAGGTGGAGAGCAGTACTTC. Protein sequence: CASSPTGGEQYF. Together with reference TRBV13 and TRBJ2-7, the CDR3 gives the full variable domain: AAGVIQSPRHLIKEKRETATLKCYPIPRHDTVYWYQQGPGQDPQFLISFYEKMQSDKGSIPDRFSAQQFSDYHSELNMSSLELGDSALYFCASSPTGGEQYFGPGTRLTVT.

The rearrangement uses TRBV11-1 and TRBJ1-1; 9 bases are shared with TRBD1. V gave up 3 bases and J gave up 8 bases; unmatched junction bases: 7. The CDR3 extends over 14 amino acids. CDR1 and CDR2 (germline): SGHAT, FQDESV (reference sequence). This CDR3 is CASSLRSGTGEAFF. The CDR3 DNA reads TGTGCCAGCAGCTTGCGGTCTGGGACAGGGGAAGCTTTCTTT.

The rearrangement links TRBV4-2 to TRBJ2-1; D is ambiguous. Germline V gene lookup returns CDR1 LGHNA and CDR2 YNFKEQ. V lost 0 bases to trimming and J lost 0 bases, with 15 bases between them. The CDR3 has 18 residues. The CDR3 protein is CASSQDLAYRSSYNEQFF. CDR3 DNA sequence: TGTGCCAGCAGCCAAGATCTGGCCTACAGAAGCTCCTACAATGAGCAGTTCTTC.

The chain couples TRBV15 to TRBJ1-2, with TRBD1 identical over 10 bases. The CDR3 spans 15 residues. Germline CDR1 is LNHNV and CDR2 is YYDKDF (reference sequence). The trim removed 7 bases at V and 6 bases at J, leaving 11 bases unmatched. CDR3 residues: CATTPGTGDDDGYTF. CDR3 nucleotide sequence: TGTGCCACCACCCCGGGGACAGGGGATGACGATGGCTACACCTTC. Looking up the rest from reference TRBV15 and TRBJ1-2 gives the full variable domain: DAMVIQNPRYQVTQFGKPVTLSCSQTLNHNVMYWYQQKSSQAPKLLFHYYDKDFNNEADTPDNFQSRRPNTSFCFLDIRSPGLGDTAMYLCATTPGTGDDDGYTFGSGTRLTVV.

The chain links TRBV28 to TRBJ2-7; 7 positions agree with TRBD1. This CDR3 comprises 15 residues. The junction had 11 bases not matched to a gene; V was cut back by 6 bases and J by 3 bases. Germline V gives CDR1 MDHEN, CDR2 SYDVKM. Here the CDR3 DNA reads TGTGCCAGCAGAACTGTGGGACAGAAAATCTACGAGCAGTACTTC. It translates to CASRTVGQKIYEQYF.

The rearrangement links TRBV6-6 to TRBJ2-1; TRBD2 matches at 9 bases. The CDR3 is 16 residues long. J lost 5 bases, V lost 6 bases, and 11 bases had no gene match. The germline V gene encodes CDR1 MNHNY and CDR2 SVGAGI (reference sequence). The CDR3 loop reads CASSMGLGLANNEQFF. CDR3 DNA: TGTGCCAGCAGCATGGGATTGGGACTAGCTAACAATGAGCAGTTCTTC.

The V call is TRBV9, the J call TRBJ1-6; 8 bases match TRBD1. The V gene's germline CDR1 is SGDLS and CDR2 YYNGEE. This CDR3 contains 14 residues. With 3 bases clipped from V and 9 bases from J, the junction kept 5 bases outside the gene matches. Written as DNA, the CDR3 is TGTGCCAGCAGCGGGGGACAGGTCCCTTCACCCCTCCACTTT. As protein: CASSGGQVPSPLHF.

The chain couples TRBV5-1 to TRBJ2-7; TRBD1 is a possible D gene (7 bases). Looked up from germline, CDR1 is SGHRS and CDR2 is YFSETQ. The V gene lost 5 bases and the J gene lost 1 base, with 13 bases spanning the gap. The CDR3 spans 14 residues. For the CDR3, the DNA is TGCGCCAGCAGACGCGGGGACAGATCCTACGAGCAGTACTTC. Its translation: CASRRGDRSYEQYF.

This clone was seen a handful of times. V is TRBV18 and J is TRBJ2-3; a possible D gene is TRBD2 (6 bases). V was clipped by 6 bases and J by 0 bases, with 13 bases between them. The germline CDR1 and CDR2 sequences are KGHSH and LQKENI. This CDR3 has 15 amino acids. The CDR3 nucleotides are TGTGCCAGCTCCCAAAGGGACTCTAGCACAGATACGCAGTATTTT. Translation: CASSQRDSSTDTQYF.

This chain links TRBV5-4 with TRBJ2-5, with TRBD1 matching over 10 bases. With 3 bases clipped from V and 4 bases from J, the junction kept 6 bases outside the gene matches. This CDR3 spans 15 amino acids. Germline CDR1 reads SGHNT; CDR2 reads YYREEE (reference sequence). CDR3 bases: TGTGCCAGCAGCTGGGGACAGGGGAGGGGAGAGACCCAGTACTTC. Its protein is CASSWGQGRGETQYF.

The rearrangement joins TRBV13 to TRBJ1-2; 9 nucleotides align to TRBD1. This CDR3 is 15 amino acids long. The germline CDR1 and CDR2 sequences are PRHDT and FYEKMQ (reference sequence). With 5 bases clipped from V and 4 bases from J, the junction kept 8 bases outside the gene matches. CDR3 bases: TGTGCCAGCAGCGCCGGGACAGGGCCATCCTATGGCTACACCTTC. It translates to CASSAGTGPSYGYTF.

This chain joins TRBV10-3 and TRBJ2-7, with D maybe TRBD1 (5 bases). There are 13 residues in the CDR3. Trimming removed 2 bases at V and 1 base at J, with 6 bases between. Germline CDR1 is ENHRY and CDR2 is SYGVKD. CDR3 sequence (DNA): TGTGCCATCAGTGAGGACAGTTCCTACGAGCAGTACTTC. Its translation: CAISEDSSYEQYF.

This clone was counted only a few times. The J gene is TRBJ1-5, the V gene TRBV19, with D maybe TRBD1 (5 bases). The germline V gene encodes CDR1 LNHDA and CDR2 SQIVND (reference sequence). V lost 1 base, J lost 2 bases, and 12 bases lay in between. The CDR3 has 16 amino acids. Written as DNA, the CDR3 is TGTGCCAGTAGTATAGTTCAGGGCGCGGGCAATCAGCCCCAGCATTTT. This gives the protein CASSIVQGAGNQPQHF.

The CDR3 sequence is CASSPRAGEDTEAFF. Written as DNA, the CDR3 is TGTGCCAGCAGCCCAAGAGCGGGGGAAGACACTGAAGCTTTCTTT. The V call is TRBV9, the J call TRBJ1-1; D is possibly TRBD1 (5 bases). V gave up 4 bases and J gave up 3 bases, with 16 bases separating them. This CDR3 contains 15 residues. The germline V gene has CDR1 SGDLS and CDR2 YYNGEE.

The chain carries TRBV7-2 and TRBJ2-1; TRBD2 aligns across 8 bases. V lost 4 bases to trimming and J lost 4 bases; unmatched junction nucleotides: 6. The CDR3 length is 15 residues. CDR1 SGHTA and CDR2 FQGNSA come from the germline V gene. The CDR3 nucleotides are TGTGCCAGCAGCTATAGCGGGGCCCGTTACAATGAGCAGTTCTTC. Protein sequence: CASSYSGARYNEQFF.

V gene TRBV5-1 combines with J gene TRBJ1-1, with 7 bases identical to TRBD1. Trimming at V came to 4 bases and at J to 6 bases, leaving 9 bases not matched to a gene. Germline-derived CDR1 and CDR2 are SGHRS and YFSETQ. CDR3 length: 14 residues. This chain's CDR3 is CASSVDRISPEAFF. The CDR3 nucleotides read TGCGCCAGCAGCGTGGACAGGATTTCCCCTGAAGCTTTCTTT.

The genes are TRBV3-1 (or the pseudogene TRBV3-2) and TRBJ2-4, with a tentative D call TRBD1 (6 bases). Germline CDR1 and CDR2: LGHDT and YNNKEL (reference sequence). The CDR3 has 13 amino acids. The V and J ends lost 5 bases and 5 bases respectively, with 10 bases between them. The CDR3 loop is CASSIRTENIQYF. In nucleotides, the CDR3 is TGTGCCAGCAGCATCCGGACAGAAAACATTCAGTACTTC.

The rearrangement joins TRBV2 to TRBJ2-7; the match to TRBD1 covers 9 bases. Unmatched junction bases numbered 6, after V lost 5 bases and J lost 4 bases. This CDR3 spans 14 amino acids. The germline CDR1 and CDR2 sequences are SNHLY and FYNNEI. CDR3 DNA sequence: TGTGCCAGCAGTACTACAGGGGGCGGGTACGAGCAGTACTTC. It translates to CASSTTGGGYEQYF.